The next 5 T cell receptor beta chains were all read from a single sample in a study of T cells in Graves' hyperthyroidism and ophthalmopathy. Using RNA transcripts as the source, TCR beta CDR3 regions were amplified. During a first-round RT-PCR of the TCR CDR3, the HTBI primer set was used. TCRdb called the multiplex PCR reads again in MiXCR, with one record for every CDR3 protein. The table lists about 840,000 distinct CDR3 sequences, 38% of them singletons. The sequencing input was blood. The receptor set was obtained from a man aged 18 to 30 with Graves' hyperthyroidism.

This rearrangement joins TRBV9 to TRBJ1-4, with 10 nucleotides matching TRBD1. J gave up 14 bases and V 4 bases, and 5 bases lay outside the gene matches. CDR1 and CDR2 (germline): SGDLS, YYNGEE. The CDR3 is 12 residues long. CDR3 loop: CASSPPGQGLFF. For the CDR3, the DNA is TGTGCCAGCAGCCCACCGGGACAGGGGCTGTTTTTT.

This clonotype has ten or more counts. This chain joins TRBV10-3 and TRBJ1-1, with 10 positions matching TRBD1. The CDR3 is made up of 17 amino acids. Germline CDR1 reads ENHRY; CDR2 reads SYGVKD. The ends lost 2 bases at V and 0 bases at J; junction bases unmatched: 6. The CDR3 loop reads CAISETGTGEVNTEAFF. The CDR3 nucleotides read TGTGCCATCAGTGAGACCGGGACAGGGGAGGTGAACACTGAAGCTTTCTTT.

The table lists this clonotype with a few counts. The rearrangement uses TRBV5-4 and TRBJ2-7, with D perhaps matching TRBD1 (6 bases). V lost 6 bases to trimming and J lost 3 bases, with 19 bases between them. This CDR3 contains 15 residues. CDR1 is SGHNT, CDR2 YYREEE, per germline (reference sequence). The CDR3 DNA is TGTGCCAGCAAACCATACAGGGATCCCTACTACGAGCAGTACTTC. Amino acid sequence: CASKPYRDPYYEQYF.

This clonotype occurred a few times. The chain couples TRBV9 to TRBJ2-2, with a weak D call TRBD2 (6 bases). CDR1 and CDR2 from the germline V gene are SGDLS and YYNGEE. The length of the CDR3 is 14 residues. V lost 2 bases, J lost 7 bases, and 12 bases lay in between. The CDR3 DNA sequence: TGTGCCAGCAGCGTGGGACTCCAAGGCGGGGAGCTGTTTTTT. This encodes CASSVGLQGGELFF.

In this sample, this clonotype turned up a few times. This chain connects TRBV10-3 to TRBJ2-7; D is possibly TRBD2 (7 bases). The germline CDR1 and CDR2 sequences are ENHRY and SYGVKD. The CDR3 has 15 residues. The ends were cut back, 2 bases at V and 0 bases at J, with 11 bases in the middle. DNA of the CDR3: TGTGCCATCAGTGAGAAGGGGGGGAGCTCCTACGAGCAGTACTTC. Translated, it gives CAISEKGGSSYEQYF.